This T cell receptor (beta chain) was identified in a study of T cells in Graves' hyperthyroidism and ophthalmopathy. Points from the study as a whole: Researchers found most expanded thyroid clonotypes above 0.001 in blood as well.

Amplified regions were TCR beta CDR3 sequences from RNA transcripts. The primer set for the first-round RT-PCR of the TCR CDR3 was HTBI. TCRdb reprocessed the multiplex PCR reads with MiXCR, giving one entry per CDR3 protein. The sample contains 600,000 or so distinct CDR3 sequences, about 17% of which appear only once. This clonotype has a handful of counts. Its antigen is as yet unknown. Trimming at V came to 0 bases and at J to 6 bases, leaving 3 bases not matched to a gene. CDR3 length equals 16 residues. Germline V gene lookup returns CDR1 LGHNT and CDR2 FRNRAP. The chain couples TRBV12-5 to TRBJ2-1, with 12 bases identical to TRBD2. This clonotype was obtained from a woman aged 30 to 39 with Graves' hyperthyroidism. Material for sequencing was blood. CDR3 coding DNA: TGTGCTAGTGGTTTGGTACTAGCGGGAGGAGGCAATGAGCAGTTCTTC. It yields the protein CASGLVLAGGGNEQFF.